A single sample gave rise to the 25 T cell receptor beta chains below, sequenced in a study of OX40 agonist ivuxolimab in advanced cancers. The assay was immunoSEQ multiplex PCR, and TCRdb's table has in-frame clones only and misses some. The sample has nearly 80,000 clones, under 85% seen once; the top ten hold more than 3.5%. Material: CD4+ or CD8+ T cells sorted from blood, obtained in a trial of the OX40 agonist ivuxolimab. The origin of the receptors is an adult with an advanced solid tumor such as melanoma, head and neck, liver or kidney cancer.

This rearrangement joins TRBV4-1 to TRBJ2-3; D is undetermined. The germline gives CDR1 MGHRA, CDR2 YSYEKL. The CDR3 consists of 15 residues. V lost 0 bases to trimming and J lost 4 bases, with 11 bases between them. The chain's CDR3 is CASSQDAAWADTQYF. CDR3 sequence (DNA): TGCGCCAGCAGCCAAGACGCAGCGTGGGCAGATACGCAGTATTTT.

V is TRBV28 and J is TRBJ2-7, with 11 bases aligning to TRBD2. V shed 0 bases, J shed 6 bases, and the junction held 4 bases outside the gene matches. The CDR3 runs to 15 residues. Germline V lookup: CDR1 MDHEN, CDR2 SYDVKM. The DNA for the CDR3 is TGTGCCAGCAGTTTATGGACCGGGACTAGCGGCGAGCAGTACTTC. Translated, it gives CASSLWTGTSGEQYF.

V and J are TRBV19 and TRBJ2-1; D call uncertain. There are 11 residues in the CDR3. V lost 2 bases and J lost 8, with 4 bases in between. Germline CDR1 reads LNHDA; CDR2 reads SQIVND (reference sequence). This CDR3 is CASSIRYEQFF. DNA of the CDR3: TGTGCCAGTAGTATAAGATATGAGCAGTTCTTC.

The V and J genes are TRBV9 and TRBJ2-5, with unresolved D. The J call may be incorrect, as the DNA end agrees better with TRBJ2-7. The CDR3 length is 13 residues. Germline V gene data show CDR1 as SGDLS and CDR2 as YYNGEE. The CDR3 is CASSVGLEVEQYF. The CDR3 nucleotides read TGTGCCAGCAGCGTAGGGCTAGAGGTCGAGCAGTACTTC.

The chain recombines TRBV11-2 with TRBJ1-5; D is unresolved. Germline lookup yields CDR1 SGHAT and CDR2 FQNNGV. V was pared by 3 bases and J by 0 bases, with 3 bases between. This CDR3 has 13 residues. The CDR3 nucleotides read TGTGCCAGCAGCTTCTCTAGCAATCAGCCCCAGCATTTT. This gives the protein CASSFSSNQPQHF.

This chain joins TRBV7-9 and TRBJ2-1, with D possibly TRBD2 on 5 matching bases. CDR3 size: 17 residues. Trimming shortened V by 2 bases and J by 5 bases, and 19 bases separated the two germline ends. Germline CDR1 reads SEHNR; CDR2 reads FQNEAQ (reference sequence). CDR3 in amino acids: CASSLQGAGMPHNEQFF. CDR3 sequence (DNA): TGTGCCAGCAGCTTACAAGGAGCCGGGATGCCCCACAATGAGCAGTTCTTC. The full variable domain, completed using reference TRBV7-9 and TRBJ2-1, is DTGVSQNPRHKITKRGQNVTFRCDPISEHNRLYWYRQTLGQGPEFLTYFQNEAQLEKSRLLSDRFSAERPKGSFSTLEIQRTEQGDSAMYLCASSLQGAGMPHNEQFFGPGTRLTVL.

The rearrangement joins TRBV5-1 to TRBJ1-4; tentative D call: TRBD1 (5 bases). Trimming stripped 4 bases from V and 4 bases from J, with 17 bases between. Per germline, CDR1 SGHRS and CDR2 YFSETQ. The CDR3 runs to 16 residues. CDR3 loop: CASSPRGGVFNEKLFF. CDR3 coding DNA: TGCGCCAGCAGCCCGAGGGGCGGGGTATTTAATGAAAAACTGTTTTTT.

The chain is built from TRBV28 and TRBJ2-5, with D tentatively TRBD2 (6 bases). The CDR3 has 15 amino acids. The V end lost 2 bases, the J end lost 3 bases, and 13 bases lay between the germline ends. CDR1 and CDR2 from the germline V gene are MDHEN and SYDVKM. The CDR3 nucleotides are TGTGCCAGCAGTTTACCCTTGGAGCGGGAAGAGACCCAGTACTTC. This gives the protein CASSLPLEREETQYF.

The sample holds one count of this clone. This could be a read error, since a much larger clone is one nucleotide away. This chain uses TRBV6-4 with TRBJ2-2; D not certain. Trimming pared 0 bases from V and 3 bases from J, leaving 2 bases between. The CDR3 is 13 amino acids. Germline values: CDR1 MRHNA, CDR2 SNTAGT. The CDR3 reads CASSDSYTGELFF. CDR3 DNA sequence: TGTGCCAGCAGTGACTCGTACACCGGGGAGCTGTTTTTT.

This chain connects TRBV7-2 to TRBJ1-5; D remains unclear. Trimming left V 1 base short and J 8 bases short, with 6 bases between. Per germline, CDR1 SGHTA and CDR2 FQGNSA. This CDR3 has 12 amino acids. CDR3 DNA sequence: TGTGCCAGCAGCTTAGATATGGAGCCCCAGCATTTT. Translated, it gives CASSLDMEPQHF.

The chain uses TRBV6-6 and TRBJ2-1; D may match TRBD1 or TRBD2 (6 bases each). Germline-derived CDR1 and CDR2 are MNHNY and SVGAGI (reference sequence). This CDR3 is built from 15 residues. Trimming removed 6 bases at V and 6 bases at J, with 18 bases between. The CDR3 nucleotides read TGTGCCAGCAGAGTTGAATCCGGGGGCTTCAATGAGCAGTTCTTC. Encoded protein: CASRVESGGFNEQFF.

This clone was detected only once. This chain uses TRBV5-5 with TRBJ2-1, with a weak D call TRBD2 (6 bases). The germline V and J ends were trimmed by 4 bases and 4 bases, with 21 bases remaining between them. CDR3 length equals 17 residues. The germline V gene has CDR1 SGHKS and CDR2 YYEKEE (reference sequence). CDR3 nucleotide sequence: TGTGCCAGCAGCCCGCTAAGAGGCGGAGGGCTATACAATGAGCAGTTCTTC. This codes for CASSPLRGGGLYNEQFF. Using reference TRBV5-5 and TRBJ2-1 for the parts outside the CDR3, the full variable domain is DAGVTQSPTHLIKTRGQQVTLRCSPISGHKSVSWYQQVLGQGPQFIFQYYEKEERGRGNFPDRFSARQFPNYSSELNVNALLLGDSALYLCASSPLRGGGLYNEQFFGPGTRLTVL.

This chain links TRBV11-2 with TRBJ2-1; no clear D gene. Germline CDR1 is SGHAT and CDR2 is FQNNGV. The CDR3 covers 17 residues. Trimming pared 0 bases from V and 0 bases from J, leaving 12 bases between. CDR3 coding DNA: TGTGCCAGCAGCTTAGATCTCTACCGGGTCTCCTACAATGAGCAGTTCTTC. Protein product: CASSLDLYRVSYNEQFF.

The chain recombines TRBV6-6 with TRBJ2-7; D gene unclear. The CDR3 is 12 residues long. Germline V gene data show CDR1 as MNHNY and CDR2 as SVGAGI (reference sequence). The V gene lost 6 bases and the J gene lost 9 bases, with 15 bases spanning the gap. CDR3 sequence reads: CASRGGATRQYF. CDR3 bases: TGTGCCAGCAGGGGTGGAGCGACGCGGCAGTACTTC.

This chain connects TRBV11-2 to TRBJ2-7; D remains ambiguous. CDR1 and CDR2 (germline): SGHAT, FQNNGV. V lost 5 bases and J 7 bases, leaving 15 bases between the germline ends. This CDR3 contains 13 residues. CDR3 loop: CASSPYVLSEQYF. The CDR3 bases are TGTGCCAGCAGCCCCTACGTCCTTTCGGAGCAGTACTTC.

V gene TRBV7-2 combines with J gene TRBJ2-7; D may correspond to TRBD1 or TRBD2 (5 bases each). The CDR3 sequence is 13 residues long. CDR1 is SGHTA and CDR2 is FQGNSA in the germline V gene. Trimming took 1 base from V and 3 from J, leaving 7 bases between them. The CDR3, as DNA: TGTGCCAGCAGCTTAGGAGGGGTCTACGAGCAGTACTTC. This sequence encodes CASSLGGVYEQYF.

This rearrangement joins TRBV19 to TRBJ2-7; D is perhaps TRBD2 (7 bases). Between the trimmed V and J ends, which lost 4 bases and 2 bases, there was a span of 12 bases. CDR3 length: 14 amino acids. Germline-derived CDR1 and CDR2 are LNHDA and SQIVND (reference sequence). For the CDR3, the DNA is TGTGCCAGTAGTAAAGGGGGGGTCACCTACGAGCAGTACTTC. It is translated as CASSKGGVTYEQYF.

CDR3 coding DNA: TGCGCCAGCAGACAGACAGGGGACGAGCAGTTCTTC. It yields the protein CASRQTGDEQFF. The genes are TRBV5-1 and TRBJ2-1; 8 bases map to TRBD1. Germline loops: CDR1 SGHRS, CDR2 YFSETQ. This CDR3 has 12 residues. V lost 5 bases to trimming and J lost 10 bases; unmatched junction nucleotides: 5.

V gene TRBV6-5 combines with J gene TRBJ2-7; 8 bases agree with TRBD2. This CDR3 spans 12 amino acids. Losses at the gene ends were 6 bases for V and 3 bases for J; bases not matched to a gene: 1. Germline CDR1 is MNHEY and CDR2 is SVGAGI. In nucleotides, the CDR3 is TGTGCCAGCAGCCTAGCGGGCTACGAGCAGTACTTC. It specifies CASSLAGYEQYF.

The CDR3 DNA sequence: TGTGCCAGCAGTGAATATGGGGGCACGGGGGAAGCTTTCTTT. It is translated as CASSEYGGTGEAFF. The chain joins TRBV25-1 to TRBJ1-1; a possible D gene is TRBD1 (6 bases). Germline V gene data show CDR1 as MGHDK and CDR2 as SYGVNS. Trimming pared 0 bases from V and 8 bases from J, leaving 13 bases between. The CDR3 runs to 14 residues.

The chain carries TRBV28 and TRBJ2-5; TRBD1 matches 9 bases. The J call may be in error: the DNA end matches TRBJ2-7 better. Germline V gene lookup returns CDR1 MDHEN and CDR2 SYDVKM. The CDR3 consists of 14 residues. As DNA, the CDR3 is TGTGCCAGCAGCTACGGGACAGGGAGCTACGAGCAGTACTTC. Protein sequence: CASSYGTGSYEQYF.

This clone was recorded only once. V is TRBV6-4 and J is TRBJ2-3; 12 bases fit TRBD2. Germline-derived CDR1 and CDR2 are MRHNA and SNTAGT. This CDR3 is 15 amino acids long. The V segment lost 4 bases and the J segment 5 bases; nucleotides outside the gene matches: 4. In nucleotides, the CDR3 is TGTGCCAGCAGTGCGACTAGCGGGGGTATAGATACGCAGTATTTT. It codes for CASSATSGGIDTQYF.

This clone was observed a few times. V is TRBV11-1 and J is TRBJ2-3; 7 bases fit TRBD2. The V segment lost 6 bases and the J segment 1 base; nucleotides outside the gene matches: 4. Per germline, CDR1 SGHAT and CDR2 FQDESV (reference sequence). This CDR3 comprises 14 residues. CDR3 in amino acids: CASSSTSGTDTQYF. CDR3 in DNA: TGTGCCAGCAGTTCAACTAGCGGCACAGATACGCAGTATTTT.

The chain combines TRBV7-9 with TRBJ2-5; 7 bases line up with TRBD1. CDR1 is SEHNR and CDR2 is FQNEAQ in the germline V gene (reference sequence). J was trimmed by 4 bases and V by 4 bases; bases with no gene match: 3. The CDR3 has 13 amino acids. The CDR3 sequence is CASSSRQGETQYF. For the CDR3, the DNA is TGTGCCAGCAGCTCCCGACAGGGAGAGACCCAGTACTTC.

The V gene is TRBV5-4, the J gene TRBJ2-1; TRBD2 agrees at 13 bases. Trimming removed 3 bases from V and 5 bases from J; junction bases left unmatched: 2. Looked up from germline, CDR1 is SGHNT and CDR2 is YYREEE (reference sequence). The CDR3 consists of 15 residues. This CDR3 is CASSSGTSGNNEQFF. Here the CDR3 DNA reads TGTGCCAGCAGCTCCGGGACTAGCGGGAACAATGAGCAGTTCTTC.